This T cell receptor (beta chain) was sequenced for a study of Graves' ophthalmopathy and Graves' hyperthyroidism. Study background: At the time of initial diagnosis and before any treatment, peripheral blood was collected.

CDR1 is SNHLY, CDR2 FYNNEI, per germline. CDR3 size: 11 residues. The study amplified TCR beta CDR3 regions using RNA transcripts. The first-round RT-PCR employed HTBI primers together with the Qiagen OneStep RT-PCR kit. A multiplex PCR was then performed as the second round. TCRdb recomputed calls from the multiplex PCR reads with MiXCR, one row per CDR3 protein. The table shows about 640,000 distinct CDR3 sequences, with just over 40% occurring only once. Broader study findings: A majority of expanded thyroid clonotypes exceeding 0.001 frequency were likewise present in blood.

Comments on this clonotype: Its antigen is unidentified.

Certain patients, namely those with other autoimmune diseases, uncontrolled infections, pregnancy or lactation, were excluded. Clinical symptoms, serum thyroxine, TRAb, thyroid ultrasound and orbital computed tomography determined diagnosis. The rearrangement uses TRBV2 and TRBJ2-7; D is unresolved. The DNA end is a closer match to TRBJ2-1, so the J assignment may be wrong. The sequence derives from an adult man with Graves' ophthalmopathy. The sequencing input was peripheral blood. This CDR3 is CASSAHNEQFF. CDR3 coding DNA: TGTGCCAGCAGTGCGCACAATGAGCAGTTCTTC.